This T cell receptor beta chain is from a study of blood T cell repertoires in COVID-19. As for the study in general: The United States, Italy and Spain were the sources of the acute and convalescent COVID-19 samples. The analysed material was cDNA or gDNA that came from T cells, B-cell-depleted T cells, or PBMCs.

As originally analysed: Cell counts per sample came from amplifying reference gene primers. Method: immunoSEQ multiplex PCR; TCRdb's copy keeps in-frame clones and lacks some. D and trimming come from the DNA, and the V and J calls and clone size come from that table. Among roughly 54,000 clones, 86% were seen once, and the ten largest hold roughly 2%. The sequencing input was peripheral blood. The receptor was isolated from a woman in her sixties or seventies with acute or convalescent COVID-19.

Written as DNA, the CDR3 is TGCGCCAGCAGCCCAAGCACTAGCGGGAGTTTAAGCTTGGGCCAAGAGACCCAGTACTTC. This codes for CASSPSTSGSLSLGQETQYF. The rearrangement joins TRBV5-1 to TRBJ2-5, with 11 bases fitting TRBD2. The V gene end was trimmed by 4 bases and the J gene end by 1 base; junction bases not matched to a gene: 18. CDR3 size: 20 residues. Per the germline V gene, CDR1 is SGHRS and CDR2 is YFSETQ.